The rows below give T cell receptor beta chains drawn from one sample of a study of T cell changes during pregnancy in multiple sclerosis. Using immunoSEQ multiplex PCR, the repertoire was profiled, and TCRdb retains in-frame clones only, with some absent. The sample consists of 35,000 to 40,000 clones, 88% of them appearing once. The specimen comprised CD4+ T cells from peripheral blood mononuclear cells, sampled before pregnancy. The receptors here all came from a female donor with multiple sclerosis, enrolled in a pregnancy study. CDR3s include the opening cysteine and the closing phenylalanine or tryptophan. D genes are given only for firm matches. Rows may omit the clone size; those that give it use once, few, many or a size class.

j_gene: TRBJ1-2; d_gene: .; v_gene: TRBV7-2; len: 14; abundance: once; CDR3nt: TGTGCCAGCAGCTTAGCCGCGGTCAACTATGGCTACACCTTC; CDR3aa: CASSLAAVNYGYTF
j_gene: TRBJ2-3; d_gene: TRBD2; v_gene: TRBV11-2; len: 14; abundance: .; CDR3nt: TGTGCCAGCAGCTTAGCGGGAGGGCCGGAGACGCAGTATTTT; CDR3aa: CASSLAGGPETQYF
j_gene: TRBJ1-2; d_gene: .; v_gene: TRBV7-2; len: 15; abundance: .; CDR3nt: TGTGCCAGCAGCTACTCACCAGGGGACCCAGATGGCTACACCTTC; CDR3aa: CASSYSPGDPDGYTF
j_gene: TRBJ1-1; d_gene: .; v_gene: TRBV5-1; len: 14; abundance: .; CDR3nt: TGCGCCAGCAGCTTGGCCACGGGTAGCGCTGAAGCTTTCTTT; CDR3aa: CASSLATGSAEAFF
j_gene: TRBJ2-5; d_gene: TRBD2; v_gene: TRBV11-3; len: 14; abundance: .; CDR3nt: TGTGCCAGCAGCCCTACGGGACTAGCTGAGACCCAGTACTTC; CDR3aa: CASSPTGLAETQYF
j_gene: TRBJ2-7; d_gene: TRBD1; v_gene: TRBV7-9; len: 15; abundance: .; CDR3nt: TGTGCCAGCAGCCCAGGACAGGGGGCAAGGGACGAGCAGTACTTC; CDR3aa: CASSPGQGARDEQYF
j_gene: TRBJ1-3; d_gene: .; v_gene: TRBV6-1; len: 15; abundance: .; CDR3nt: TGTGCCAGCAGCCTTACAGTGAACTCTGGAAACACCATATATTTT; CDR3aa: CASSLTVNSGNTIYF
j_gene: TRBJ2-4; d_gene: .; v_gene: TRBV5-1; len: 14; abundance: once; CDR3nt: TGCGCCAGCAGCCCAGGGTGGGCCAAAAACATTCAGTACTTC; CDR3aa: CASSPGWAKNIQYF
j_gene: TRBJ1-2; d_gene: .; v_gene: TRBV9; len: 14; abundance: .; CDR3nt: TGTGCCAGCAGCGTAGATGAGGGTCTCGATGGCTACACCTTC; CDR3aa: CASSVDEGLDGYTF
j_gene: TRBJ1-2; d_gene: TRBD1; v_gene: TRBV7-2; len: 18; abundance: once; CDR3nt: TGTGCCAGCAGCTTACGAGGACAGGGGGCGAGTCTGAGCTATGGCTACACCTTC; CDR3aa: CASSLRGQGASLSYGYTF
j_gene: TRBJ2-2; d_gene: TRBD2; v_gene: TRBV19; len: 17; abundance: .; CDR3nt: TGTGCCAGTAGTAAGGGACTAGCGGGAGCCTTCACCGGGGAGCTGTTTTTT; CDR3aa: CASSKGLAGAFTGELFF
j_gene: TRBJ1-3; d_gene: .; v_gene: TRBV11-2; len: 14; abundance: .; CDR3nt: TGTGCCAGCAGCCGCAGCAGGGGTGGAAACACCATATATTTT; CDR3aa: CASSRSRGGNTIYF
j_gene: TRBJ1-2; d_gene: .; v_gene: TRBV28; len: 13; abundance: .; CDR3nt: TGTGCCAGCAGTACGAACCGGGACACCACTACTACCTTC; CDR3aa: CASSTNRDTTTTF
j_gene: TRBJ2-5; d_gene: .; v_gene: TRBV2; len: 13; abundance: once; CDR3nt: TGTGCCAGCACCCCGACTAGTCAAGAGACCCAGTACTTC; CDR3aa: CASTPTSQETQYF
j_gene: TRBJ1-2; d_gene: TRBD1; v_gene: TRBV27; len: 13; abundance: .; CDR3nt: TGTGCCAGCAGTACACAGGGGACAATTGGCTACACCTTC; CDR3aa: CASSTQGTIGYTF
j_gene: TRBJ2-1; d_gene: TRBD1; v_gene: TRBV28; len: 16; abundance: .; CDR3nt: TGTGCCAGCAGTTCTGCGGGACAGGAAAAATACAATGAGCAGTTCTTC; CDR3aa: CASSSAGQEKYNEQFF
j_gene: TRBJ2-1; d_gene: TRBD2; v_gene: TRBV30; len: 17; abundance: .; CDR3nt: TGTGCCTGGAGTCGAGGTCGAGCGGGAGGGTATAACAATGAGCAGTTCTTC; CDR3aa: CAWSRGRAGGYNNEQFF
j_gene: TRBJ1-1; d_gene: TRBD1; v_gene: TRBV7-3; len: 16; abundance: .; CDR3nt: TGTGCCAGCAGCGCATCCGGACAGGGGCTGAACACTGAAGCTTTCTTT; CDR3aa: CASSASGQGLNTEAFF
j_gene: TRBJ1-5; d_gene: .; v_gene: TRBV7-2; len: 14; abundance: once; CDR3nt: TGTGCCAGCAGCTTAGAGGAGGGGACGCTCGCCCAGCATTTT; CDR3aa: CASSLEEGTLAQHF
j_gene: TRBJ2-1; d_gene: .; v_gene: TRBV4-1; len: 17; abundance: .; CDR3nt: TGCGCCAGCAGCCCAACCGCGACTAGGAGCTCCTACAATGAGCAGTTCTTC; CDR3aa: CASSPTATRSSYNEQFF
j_gene: TRBJ2-3; d_gene: TRBD2; v_gene: TRBV30; len: 16; abundance: .; CDR3nt: TGTGCCTGGAGTGTCGGGAGTGGGGGGGGCACAGATACGCAGTATTTT; CDR3aa: CAWSVGSGGGTDTQYF
j_gene: TRBJ1-1; d_gene: .; v_gene: TRBV4-1; len: 15; abundance: .; CDR3nt: TGCGCCAGCAGCCAAGCGCGGTTGAGGGACACTGAAGCTTTCTTT; CDR3aa: CASSQARLRDTEAFF
j_gene: TRBJ2-6; d_gene: .; v_gene: TRBV4-3; len: 16; abundance: once; CDR3nt: TGCGCCAGCAGGAAAACAGGGGGGGCTGGGGCCAACGTCCTGACTTTC; CDR3aa: CASRKTGGAGANVLTF
j_gene: TRBJ2-7; d_gene: .; v_gene: TRBV28; len: 14; abundance: .; CDR3nt: TGTGCCACCTTCTCAGCGGGCGACCCCTACGAGCAGTACTTC; CDR3aa: CATFSAGDPYEQYF
j_gene: TRBJ2-7; d_gene: TRBD2; v_gene: TRBV7-9; len: 14; abundance: .; CDR3nt: TGTGCCAGCAGCTTATCGACTAGCGGGAGGTCTAAGTACTTC; CDR3aa: CASSLSTSGRSKYF
j_gene: TRBJ2-3; d_gene: TRBD2; v_gene: TRBV4-1; len: 15; abundance: .; CDR3nt: TGCGCCAGTCGACTAGCGGGGGACCCCACAGATACGCAGTATTTT; CDR3aa: CASRLAGDPTDTQYF
j_gene: TRBJ1-1; d_gene: TRBD1; v_gene: TRBV5-1; len: 14; abundance: .; CDR3nt: TGCGCCAGCACCGGACAGGGGGCGAACACTGAAGCTTTCTTT; CDR3aa: CASTGQGANTEAFF
j_gene: TRBJ2-7; d_gene: .; v_gene: TRBV28; len: 14; abundance: .; CDR3nt: TGTGCCAGCAGTTTATCTCCAGAACACTACGAGCAGTACTTC; CDR3aa: CASSLSPEHYEQYF
j_gene: TRBJ1-5; d_gene: .; v_gene: TRBV21-1; len: 16; abundance: once; CDR3nt: TGTGCCAGCAGCAAAAATCCCCAGGGTAGCAATCAGCCCCAGCATTTT; CDR3aa: CASSKNPQGSNQPQHF
j_gene: TRBJ2-4; d_gene: .; v_gene: TRBV5-1; len: 16; abundance: .; CDR3nt: TGCGCCAGCAGCACTGGACAGATACTAGCCAAAAACATTCAGTACTTC; CDR3aa: CASSTGQILAKNIQYF
j_gene: TRBJ2-1; d_gene: TRBD2; v_gene: TRBV5-1; len: 15; abundance: .; CDR3nt: TGCGCCAGCAGCCTCGGACTAGTCACCTACAATGAGCAGTTCTTC; CDR3aa: CASSLGLVTYNEQFF
j_gene: TRBJ2-3; d_gene: .; v_gene: TRBV5-3; len: 16; abundance: .; CDR3nt: TGTGCCAGAAGCAAGGATAAGGCGGTCCGGTCAGATACGCAGTATTTT; CDR3aa: CARSKDKAVRSDTQYF
j_gene: TRBJ2-5; d_gene: TRBD1; v_gene: TRBV5-5; len: 16; abundance: .; CDR3nt: TGTGCCAGCAGCTCCGGACAGGGGGGTGGCCAAGAGACCCAGTACTTC; CDR3aa: CASSSGQGGGQETQYF
j_gene: TRBJ1-4; d_gene: .; v_gene: TRBV30; len: 13; abundance: few; CDR3nt: TGTGCCGGAGATGAGAGAGGGAATGAAAAACTGTTTTTT; CDR3aa: CAGDERGNEKLFF
j_gene: TRBJ2-1; d_gene: .; v_gene: TRBV7-8; len: 13; abundance: .; CDR3nt: TGTGCCAGCAGCTCAGAAAGAGGCAATGAGCAGTTCTTC; CDR3aa: CASSSERGNEQFF
j_gene: TRBJ2-2; d_gene: .; v_gene: TRBV6-5; len: 15; abundance: .; CDR3nt: TGTGCCAGCAGTTACGCTGACAGTCCCAGCGGGGAGCTGTTTTTT; CDR3aa: CASSYADSPSGELFF
j_gene: TRBJ1-5; d_gene: .; v_gene: TRBV30; len: 17; abundance: .; CDR3nt: TGTGCCTGGAGTGTTGCCAGGGGCGCCATGTACCATCAGCCCCAGCATTTT; CDR3aa: CAWSVARGAMYHQPQHF
j_gene: TRBJ1-1; d_gene: .; v_gene: TRBV18; len: 12; abundance: .; CDR3nt: TGTGCCAGCTCAGACAGGAACACTGAAGCTTTCTTT; CDR3aa: CASSDRNTEAFF
j_gene: TRBJ2-7; d_gene: .; v_gene: TRBV9; len: 14; abundance: .; CDR3nt: TGTGCCAGCAGCGCAGGCCCAGGAACTTACGAGCAGTACTTC; CDR3aa: CASSAGPGTYEQYF
j_gene: TRBJ2-1; d_gene: .; v_gene: TRBV10-3; len: 12; abundance: .; CDR3nt: TGTGCCATCAGTGAAGAGGTGGGAGCTCTGTTCTTC; CDR3aa: CAISEEVGALFF
j_gene: TRBJ2-7; d_gene: TRBD2; v_gene: TRBV7-2; len: 16; abundance: .; CDR3nt: TGTGCCAGCAGCTCACAGCCTAGCGGGACTACCTACGAGCAGTACTTC; CDR3aa: CASSSQPSGTTYEQYF
j_gene: TRBJ2-5; d_gene: TRBD2; v_gene: TRBV2; len: 13; abundance: .; CDR3nt: TGTGCCAGTGAAGCGGGAGTTAGAGAGACCCAGTACTTC; CDR3aa: CASEAGVRETQYF
j_gene: TRBJ2-1; d_gene: TRBD2; v_gene: TRBV5-4; len: 17; abundance: once; CDR3nt: TGTGCCAGCAGCTTGGGTAGTTGGGTAGCGGGTACAAATGAGCAGTTCTTC; CDR3aa: CASSLGSWVAGTNEQFF
j_gene: TRBJ1-2; d_gene: TRBD1; v_gene: TRBV28; len: 14; abundance: .; CDR3nt: TGTGCCAGCAGAGACGGACAGGGCAACTATGGCTACACCTTC; CDR3aa: CASRDGQGNYGYTF
j_gene: TRBJ2-3; d_gene: .; v_gene: TRBV5-1; len: 14; abundance: .; CDR3nt: TGCGCCAGCAGCCTAAGGGAGTCCACAGATACGCAGTATTTT; CDR3aa: CASSLRESTDTQYF
j_gene: TRBJ2-7; d_gene: .; v_gene: TRBV7-8; len: 15; abundance: .; CDR3nt: TGTGCCAGCAGCTTAGGACGGAAGCGGCACTACGAGCAGTACTTC; CDR3aa: CASSLGRKRHYEQYF